The 21 T cell receptor beta chains below all came from one sample that was sequenced in a study of control samples from healthy donors and cancer patients. The assay was immunoSEQ multiplex PCR, and TCRdb's table has in-frame clones only and misses some. This table holds 65,000 to 95,000 clones, approximately 87% found once. The sequenced sample consisted of blood. The receptor source for this set is a man aged 45 to 65 in good health.

The rearrangement uses TRBV7-9 and TRBJ2-3; no clear D gene. The V gene lost 3 bases and the J gene lost 3 bases, with 13 bases spanning the gap. Germline V gene data show CDR1 as SEHNR and CDR2 as FQNEAQ (reference sequence). This CDR3 region has 15 residues. DNA of the CDR3: TGTGCCAGCAGCTTGGATTTGACTCCTACAGATACGCAGTATTTT. Translated: CASSLDLTPTDTQYF.

This clone appeared a few times. V gene TRBV10-3 combines with J gene TRBJ1-2; D is unclear. The CDR3 contains 13 residues. Deletions cut 10 bases from V and 8 bases from J, with 20 bases between. CDR1 and CDR2 from the germline V gene are ENHRY and SYGVKD. As DNA, the CDR3 is TGTGCCACGACCATGGTTGCCCGCTACGGCTACACCTTC. It is translated as CATTMVARYGYTF.

The rearrangement joins TRBV18 to TRBJ2-4; TRBD2 agrees at 11 bases. J was trimmed by 0 bases and V by 6 bases; bases with no gene match: 13. Germline lookup yields CDR1 KGHSH and CDR2 LQKENI. There are 19 residues in the CDR3. The CDR3 region has the DNA TGTGCCAGCTCCCCCGGAGGCCTAGCGGGGGGTCTAGCCAAAAACATTCAGTACTTC. As protein: CASSPGGLAGGLAKNIQYF.

V is TRBV2 and J is TRBJ2-5; D is ambiguous. Trimming removed 6 bases at V and 1 base at J, with 12 bases between. The CDR3 has 14 amino acids. Germline values: CDR1 SNHLY, CDR2 FYNNEI. In DNA, the CDR3 is TGTGCCAGCAGCCCGGACGGCCCCCAAGAGACCCAGTACTTC. It encodes CASSPDGPQETQYF.

The rearrangement uses TRBV7-3 and TRBJ2-1, with 11 bases fitting TRBD2. CDR1 and CDR2 (germline): SGHTA, FQGTGA. V lost 5 bases to trimming and J lost 5 bases; unmatched junction nucleotides: 8. This CDR3 has 16 residues. The CDR3 spells CASSPISGREDNEQFF. DNA for the CDR3: TGTGCCAGCAGCCCGATTAGCGGGAGGGAGGACAATGAGCAGTTCTTC.

The CDR3 coding sequence is TGCGCCAGCAGCCCAGGAGGGACAGAGTCCGGCTACACCTTC. As protein: CASSPGGTESGYTF. This sequence joins TRBV5-1 and TRBJ1-2, with 7 bases aligning to TRBD1. Germline lookup yields CDR1 SGHRS and CDR2 YFSETQ. This CDR3 has 14 residues. The V segment lost 4 bases and the J segment 8 bases; nucleotides outside the gene matches: 11. Looking up the rest from reference TRBV5-1 and TRBJ1-2 gives the full variable domain: KAGVTQTPRYLIKTRGQQVTLSCSPISGHRSVSWYQQTPGQGLQFLFEYFSETQRNKGNFPGRFSGRQFSNSRSEMNVSTLELGDSALYLCASSPGGTESGYTFGSGTRLTVV.

The gene calls are TRBV9 and TRBJ2-1; no firm D call. CDR1 and CDR2 (germline): SGDLS, YYNGEE. V gave up 4 bases and J gave up 2 bases, with 10 bases separating them. This CDR3 is built from 14 residues. Written as DNA, the CDR3 is TGTGCCAGCAGCCCTCCTAGTACCTACAATGAGCAGTTCTTC. This encodes CASSPPSTYNEQFF.

The gene calls are TRBV3-1 (or the pseudogene TRBV3-2) and TRBJ1-1; possibly TRBD1 for D (5 bases). Trimming removed 1 base from V and 10 bases from J, with 10 bases in between. The CDR3 is made up of 12 amino acids. Per germline, CDR1 LGHDT and CDR2 YNNKEL (reference sequence). CDR3 bases: TGTGCCAGCAGCCAAGTTACTGGGGGAGCTTTCTTT. Encoded protein: CASSQVTGGAFF.

The chain joins TRBV4-1 to TRBJ1-1, with D perhaps matching TRBD1 (5 bases). With 4 bases removed from V and 4 bases from J, the gap between germline ends came to 13 bases. The CDR3 runs to 14 residues. Germline assignment: CDR1 MGHRA and CDR2 YSYEKL. CDR3 coding DNA: TGCGCCAGCAGCCCGCCCAGAGGGGCCACTGAAGCTTTCTTT. Translating gives CASSPPRGATEAFF.

This chain joins TRBV6-5 and TRBJ2-3, with a tentative D call TRBD1 (5 bases). The germline V and J ends were trimmed by 6 bases and 11 bases, with 12 bases remaining between them. The CDR3 is 11 amino acids. Germline CDR1 and CDR2: MNHEY and SVGAGI. The CDR3 region is CASSHEGQQYF. For the CDR3, the DNA is TGTGCCAGCAGCCACGAAGGACAGCAGTATTTT.

The chain has TRBV11-2 and TRBJ2-1; 11 bases are a match to TRBD2. The V gene end was trimmed by 2 bases and the J gene end by 6 bases; junction bases not matched to a gene: 0. The germline V gene has CDR1 SGHAT and CDR2 FQNNGV. The CDR3 is 14 residues long. CDR3 in DNA: TGTGCCAGCAGCTTAACTAGCGGGAGCAATGAGCAGTTCTTC. The encoded protein is CASSLTSGSNEQFF.

This clone was found once. This rearrangement joins TRBV29-1 to TRBJ2-7; no clear D. Germline V gives CDR1 SQVTM, CDR2 ANQGSEA. The CDR3 loop spans 11 amino acids. The V end lost 5 bases, the J end lost 1 base, and 6 bases lay between the germline ends. CDR3 sequence (DNA): TGCAGCGTTAGGAGTTCCTACGAGCAGTACTTC. Its translation: CSVRSSYEQYF.

The CDR3 spells CASSLVREETQYF. CDR3 DNA sequence: TGTGCCAGCAGCTTAGTAAGGGAGGAGACCCAGTACTTC. The chain joins TRBV7-7 to TRBJ2-5; the D gene is possibly TRBD2 (5 bases). V lost 1 base and J lost 5, with 8 bases in between. The CDR3 runs to 13 residues. Germline CDR1 SSHAT, CDR2 FNYEAQ (reference sequence).

V usage is TRBV11-3 and J usage is TRBJ2-3; 7 bases are shared with TRBD2. The CDR3 length is 16 residues. Per the germline V gene, CDR1 is SGHNT and CDR2 is YENEEA. The V and J ends lost 5 bases and 1 base, in that order; junction bases with no gene match: 9. CDR3 sequence reads: CASSVLRDYRTDTQYF. DNA for the CDR3: TGTGCCAGCAGCGTCCTCCGGGACTACCGCACAGATACGCAGTATTTT.

V gene TRBV28 combines with J gene TRBJ1-6, with 9 bases identical to TRBD1. This CDR3 is 14 amino acids long. Per germline, CDR1 MDHEN and CDR2 SYDVKM. J gave up 14 bases and V 5 bases, and 10 bases lay outside the gene matches. The CDR3 nucleotides read TGTGCCAGCAGTAAGGGACAGGGTGCTCCGGCCCTCCACTTT. Its translation: CASSKGQGAPALHF. The variable domain in full, completed from reference TRBV28 and TRBJ1-6, reads DVKVTQSSRYLVKRTGEKVFLECVQDMDHENMFWYRQDPGLGLRLIYFSYDVKMKEKGDIPEGYSVSREKKERFSLILESASTNQTSMYLCASSKGQGAPALHFGNGTRLTVT.

The sample holds a few counts of this clone. The rearrangement uses TRBV27 and TRBJ2-7; the match to TRBD2 covers 7 bases. CDR1 and CDR2 (germline): MNHEY, SMNVEV (reference sequence). CDR3 size: 14 residues. The V gene end was trimmed by 10 bases and the J gene end by 4 bases; junction bases not matched to a gene: 13. The CDR3 nucleotides are TGTGCCACCATCGAGGCGGGAGTAGGTTACGAGCAGTACTTC. The encoded protein is CATIEAGVGYEQYF.

This chain uses TRBV7-8 with TRBJ2-5; no clear D gene. This CDR3 spans 13 amino acids. CDR1 SGHVS and CDR2 FQNEAQ come from the germline V gene. Trimming took 2 bases from V and 2 from J, leaving 6 bases between them. The CDR3 spells CASSLRRQETQYF. In nucleotides, the CDR3 is TGTGCCAGCAGCTTACGCAGACAAGAGACCCAGTACTTC. The entire variable domain, with the rest obtained from reference TRBV7-8 and TRBJ2-5, is as follows: GAGVSQSPRYKVAKRGQDVALRCDPISGHVSLFWYQQALGQGPEFLTYFQNEAQLDKSGLPSDRFFAERPEGSVSTLKIQRTQQEDSAVYLCASSLRRQETQYFGPGTRLLVL.

The rearrangement uses TRBV21-1 and TRBJ2-6; the table's D call of TRBD1 was not tested on the DNA. TRBV21-1 is shown as a pseudogene. The CDR3 length is 18 residues. The CDR3 DNA reads TGTGCCAGCAGCAAAGGGGGACAGCCATTCTCTGGGGCCAACGTCCTGACTTTC. Translation: CASSKGGQPFSGANVLTF.

The rearrangement links TRBV18 to TRBJ1-1, with D uncertain. There are 14 residues in the CDR3. Germline assignment: CDR1 KGHSH and CDR2 LQKENI. Trimming took off 7 bases at V and 1 base at J, with 13 bases between the two ends. The chain's CDR3 is CASLGLGGNTEAFF. The CDR3 DNA reads TGTGCCAGCTTAGGCTTAGGAGGGAACACTGAAGCTTTCTTT.

The V and J genes are TRBV19 and TRBJ2-1, with 8 nucleotides matching TRBD1. Germline trimming cut 9 bases from V and 6 bases from J; bases unmatched to any gene: 10. The CDR3 length is 14 residues. Germline V gene data show CDR1 as LNHDA and CDR2 as SQIVND (reference sequence). Here the CDR3 reads CASSLQGDFNEQFF. CDR3 DNA sequence: TGTGCCAGCAGTCTACAGGGGGACTTCAATGAGCAGTTCTTC. Full variable domain (missing parts from reference TRBV19 and TRBJ2-1): DGGITQSPKYLFRKEGQNVTLSCEQNLNHDAMYWYRQDPGQGLRLIYYSQIVNDFQKGDIAEGYSVSREKKESFPLTVTSAQKNPTAFYLCASSLQGDFNEQFFGPGTRLTVL.

This chain links TRBV3-1 (or the pseudogene TRBV3-2) with TRBJ1-2; D not resolved. Germline CDR1 and CDR2: LGHDT and YNNKEL (reference sequence). This CDR3 region has 14 residues. V was cut by 4 bases and J by 5 bases, with 14 bases left in between. The CDR3 spells CASSPQVQTYGYTF. In nucleotides, the CDR3 is TGTGCCAGCAGCCCGCAGGTCCAGACTTATGGCTACACCTTC.